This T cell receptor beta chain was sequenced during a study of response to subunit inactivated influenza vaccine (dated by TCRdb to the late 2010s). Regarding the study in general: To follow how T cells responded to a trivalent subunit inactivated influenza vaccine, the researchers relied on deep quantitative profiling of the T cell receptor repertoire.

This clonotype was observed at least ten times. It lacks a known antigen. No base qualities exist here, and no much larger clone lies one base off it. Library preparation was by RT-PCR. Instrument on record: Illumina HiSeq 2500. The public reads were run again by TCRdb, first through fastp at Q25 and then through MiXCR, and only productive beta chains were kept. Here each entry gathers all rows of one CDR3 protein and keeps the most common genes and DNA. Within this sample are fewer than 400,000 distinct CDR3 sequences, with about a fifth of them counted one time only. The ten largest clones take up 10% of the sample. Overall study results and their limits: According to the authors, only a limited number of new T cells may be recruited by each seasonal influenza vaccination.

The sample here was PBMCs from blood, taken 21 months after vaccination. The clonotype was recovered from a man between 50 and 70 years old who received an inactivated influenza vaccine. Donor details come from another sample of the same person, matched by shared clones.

The nucleotide sequence is TGCAGCGTTGAAATGAAAGGAGATGAAGCTTTCTTT. Its protein is CSVEMKGDEAFF. This chain joins TRBV29-1 to TRBJ1-1; a confident D gene designation cannot be given. V and J lose 2 bases and 7 bases, and a span of 11 bases separates them. Based on the germline V gene, the CDR1 and CDR2 sequences are SQVTM and ANQGSEA. The CDR3 sequence holds 12 residues, the cysteine and phenylalanine included. The entry retains the CDR3 DNA only, 36 bases that are in frame from base 1.